This T cell receptor beta chain was observed in a study of identical twins. V dropped 7 bases and J dropped 2 bases, with 14 bases sitting between them. The CDR3 has 15 residues. Germline V gene data show CDR1 as MNHNS and CDR2 as SASEGT. Broader study findings: Reduced insertions were recorded for abundant cord blood beta clonotypes, with no such pattern in memory repertoires. The authors drew conclusions from cross-sectional statistical analysis rather than following the same donors. Weaker excess sharing between twins was seen in beta out-of-frame sequences. Shared out-of-frame alpha sequences (those common to twins) showed excess low generation probability.

On this clonotype itself: The target antigen is unknown.

TCRdb itself ran the 5' RACE reads through MiXCR, one entry per CDR3 protein. The sample has roughly 280,000 distinct CDR3 sequences, around 9.7% seen once. These data also featured in a second study, about yellow fever vaccine responses in identical twins.

This receptor was taken from a woman aged 18-29 years in good health. This chain connects TRBV6-1 to TRBJ2-2; tentatively, D is TRBD2 (5 bases). The sequencing sample was made of CD8+ T cells sorted from blood. The CDR3 DNA follows: TGTGCCAGCACCTTATTCCGGGGAAACACCGGGGAGCTGTTTTTT. Translated, it gives CASTLFRGNTGELFF.